This TCR beta chain is from a study of T cells in Graves' hyperthyroidism and ophthalmopathy. Across the study: Peripheral blood specimens were obtained at initial diagnosis, prior to any treatment.

Diagnosis of hyperthyroidism was new in patients aged 18 to 65, and its duration was under 2 months. Using around 10 ml of fresh peripheral blood, PBMCs were prepared. This clonotype was counted at least ten times. Its cognate antigen is unknown. Study-level points and caveats: Peripheral blood also featured most of the thyroid clonotypes expanded above 0.001.

Researchers amplified the TCR beta CDR3 regions from RNA transcripts. The HTBI primer set was used in a first-round RT-PCR of the TCR CDR3. TCRdb independently ran MiXCR on the multiplex PCR reads; one entry per CDR3 protein. This table has fewer than 700,000 distinct CDR3 sequences, about 17% appearing once. The source material was blood. The receptor was isolated from a woman younger than 45 with Graves' hyperthyroidism.

For the CDR3, the DNA is TGTGCCAGCAGTCCAACAGCGGGAGGCTACGAGCAGTACTTC. This gives the protein CASSPTAGGYEQYF. The chain combines TRBV12-3 or TRBV12-4 with TRBJ2-7, with 9 bases fitting TRBD2. CDR3 size: 14 residues. Trimming cost V 5 bases and J 3 bases; bases outside gene matches: 5.